What follows describes a single T cell receptor (beta chain). Its cognate antigen is unknown. The record originates from a study of Ad26.COV2.S vaccination and SARS-CoV-2 variants. Study summary: In the study, Ad26.COV2.S was injected intramuscularly once, or twice 56 days apart.

Overall study findings and caveats: Vaccine and placebo groups showed comparable non-spike TCR breadth.

Clones were read by immunoSEQ multiplex PCR, and TCRdb kept only the in-frame ones, dropping some. The sample yields about 320,000 clones, roughly 86% seen once. The V and J ends lost 2 bases and 1 base respectively, with 9 bases between them. Germline CDR1 and CDR2: SGHRS and YFSETQ. The CDR3 has 14 amino acids. Stated treatment: about 20 received Ad26.COV2.S at low or high dose, single or two shots; roughly five received placebo; per-sample allocation not given. Repertoires come from day 63 after the first vaccine or placebo injection. An adult donor aged 18-55 years was enrolled in Boston. Vaccination used an Ad26 vector expressing Wuhan-strain SARS-CoV-2 spike.

Sequenced here: peripheral blood, sampled in a trial of Ad26.COV2.S vaccine versus placebo. The TCR sequence derives from a person aged 18-60 years who received the Ad26.COV2.S COVID-19 vaccine or a placebo. The rearrangement links TRBV5-1 to TRBJ1-1; the D is unclear. The CDR3 bases are TGCGCCAGCAGCTTAAATAGACAGAACACTGAAGCTTTCTTT. It specifies CASSLNRQNTEAFF.